What follows are 20 T cell receptor beta chains derived from one specimen sequenced in a study of blood T cell repertoires in COVID-19. Profiling relied on immunoSEQ multiplex PCR, and the TCRdb table lists in-frame clones only, not all of them. The sample lists 250,000 to 350,000 clones, roughly 86% occurring once. Sequencing was performed on peripheral blood. The receptors were sampled from a young woman with COVID-19, enrolled during active disease.

The gene calls are TRBV9 and TRBJ2-1; 9 nucleotides match TRBD2. The CDR3 covers 15 residues. Germline loops: CDR1 SGDLS, CDR2 YYNGEE. V was clipped by 7 bases and J by 2 bases; unmatched bases: 7. The CDR3 loop is CASSTSGVTYNEQFF. CDR3 bases: TGTGCCAGCTCGACTAGCGGAGTCACCTACAATGAGCAGTTCTTC. The full variable domain, its missing parts supplied by reference TRBV9 and TRBJ2-1, is DSGVTQTPKHLITATGQRVTLRCSPRSGDLSVYWYQQSLDQGLQFLIQYYNGEERAKGNILERFSAQQFPDLHSELNLSSLELGDSALYFCASSTSGVTYNEQFFGPGTRLTVL.

This chain uses TRBV4-3 with TRBJ1-4; TRBD1 agrees at 8 bases. V gave up 4 bases and J gave up 10 bases; unmatched junction bases: 8. This CDR3 is 14 amino acids long. CDR1 is LGHNA and CDR2 is YSLEER in the germline V gene. As DNA, the CDR3 is TGCGCCAGCAGCCCTAGACAGGGGTCGGTAAAACTGTTTTTT. Translating gives CASSPRQGSVKLFF.

The chain joins TRBV7-9 to TRBJ2-1; D not certain. V was clipped by 3 bases and J by 0 bases, with 6 bases between them. The CDR3 runs 14 residues. The germline CDR1 and CDR2 sequences are SEHNR and FQNEAQ (reference sequence). Here the CDR3 DNA reads TGTGCCAGCAGCTTGGTGAGCTCCTACAATGAGCAGTTCTTC. Translated, it gives CASSLVSSYNEQFF.

The chain carries TRBV12-3 or TRBV12-4 and TRBJ1-1; no clear D gene. The V gene lost 3 bases and the J gene lost 4 bases, with 9 bases spanning the gap. The CDR3 contains 13 residues. The CDR3 is CASSFWLATEAFF. In DNA form, the CDR3 reads TGTGCCAGCAGTTTTTGGTTGGCCACTGAAGCTTTCTTT.

The V call is TRBV25-1, the J call TRBJ1-6, with 12 bases fitting TRBD1. Unmatched junction bases numbered 4, after V lost 6 bases and J lost 10 bases. This CDR3 region has 14 residues. The germline V gene has CDR1 MGHDK and CDR2 SYGVNS. CDR3 loop: CASSSGTGGSPLHF. CDR3 in DNA: TGTGCCAGCAGCTCCGGGACAGGGGGCTCACCCCTCCACTTT.

This chain joins TRBV5-1 and TRBJ1-3; a possible D gene is TRBD1 (5 bases). Germline-derived CDR1 and CDR2 are SGHRS and YFSETQ. The length of the CDR3 is 14 residues. V was trimmed by 4 bases and J by 9 bases, leaving 17 bases between them. The CDR3 spells CASSPLDGGSTIYF. The CDR3 region has the DNA TGCGCCAGCAGCCCCCTGGATGGGGGGAGCACCATATATTTT.

This chain joins TRBV6-5 and TRBJ2-7; D ambiguous. Deletions cut 8 bases from V and 0 bases from J, with 17 bases between. This CDR3 spans 15 amino acids. Germline values: CDR1 MNHEY, CDR2 SVGAGI. The DNA for the CDR3 is TGTGCCAGCTCGACGGGTTACCCTTACTCCTACGAGCAGTACTTC. Translating gives CASSTGYPYSYEQYF.

The J gene is TRBJ1-5, the V gene TRBV5-8, with D uncertain. Germline-derived CDR1 and CDR2 are SGHTS and YDEGEE. V lost 0 bases to trimming and J lost 2 bases, with 6 bases between them. The CDR3 loop spans 14 amino acids. CDR3 protein: CASSLAGRNQPQHF. CDR3 DNA sequence: TGTGCCAGCAGCTTGGCCGGTCGCAATCAGCCCCAGCATTTT.

V gene TRBV28 combines with J gene TRBJ2-3; weak D call: TRBD2 (7 bases). Trimming took 5 bases from V and 4 from J, leaving 16 bases between them. Germline V gene sequence: CDR1 MDHEN, CDR2 SYDVKM. This CDR3 is 15 amino acids long. The CDR3 region has the DNA TGTGCCAGCAGTCTCCTAGCGGAGGGGGCAGATACGCAGTATTTT. Protein product: CASSLLAEGADTQYF.

The J gene is TRBJ1-2, the V gene TRBV27; 12 nucleotides align to TRBD1. The CDR3 has 17 residues. J lost 8 bases, V lost 5 bases, and 15 bases had no gene match. Germline assignment: CDR1 MNHEY and CDR2 SMNVEV (reference sequence). The CDR3 is CASSADTGQGARWGYTF. CDR3 DNA sequence: TGTGCCAGCAGTGCGGACACGGGACAGGGGGCCCGTTGGGGCTACACCTTC.

The genes are TRBV3-1 (or the pseudogene TRBV3-2) and TRBJ2-2; D is undetermined. V lost 4 bases, J lost 1 base, and 4 bases lay in between. This CDR3 is built from 13 residues. From germline, CDR1 is LGHDT and CDR2 YNNKEL (reference sequence). DNA of the CDR3: TGTGCCAGCAGCCCCATGAACACCGGGGAGCTGTTTTTT. Translation gives CASSPMNTGELFF.

J is TRBJ2-1 and V is TRBV3-1 (or the pseudogene TRBV3-2); D gene unclear. The CDR3 extends over 12 amino acids. Germline lookup yields CDR1 LGHDT and CDR2 YNNKEL (reference sequence). The ends were cut back, 5 bases at V and 9 bases at J, with 11 bases in the middle. The CDR3 DNA follows: TGTGCCAGCAGCGCAAGAGGAACTGAGCAGTTCTTC. Its translation is CASSARGTEQFF.

The V call is TRBV19, the J call TRBJ1-4, with 7 bases matching TRBD1. The CDR3 runs to 13 residues. J was trimmed by 5 bases and V by 7 bases; bases with no gene match: 4. Looked up from germline, CDR1 is LNHDA and CDR2 is SQIVND (reference sequence). CDR3 amino acids: CASIDRVNEKLFF. The CDR3 coding sequence is TGTGCCAGTATTGACAGGGTGAATGAAAAACTGTTTTTT. Filled out from reference TRBV19 and TRBJ1-4, the complete variable domain reads DGGITQSPKYLFRKEGQNVTLSCEQNLNHDAMYWYRQDPGQGLRLIYYSQIVNDFQKGDIAEGYSVSREKKESFPLTVTSAQKNPTAFYLCASIDRVNEKLFFGSGTQLSVL.

The V call is TRBV7-2, the J call TRBJ2-6; TRBD1 matches at 7 bases. Germline values: CDR1 SGHTA, CDR2 FQGNSA. CDR3 length equals 18 residues. Trimming removed 5 bases from V and 3 bases from J; junction bases left unmatched: 13. The DNA of the CDR3 is TGTGCCAGCAGCCCCCGGGACAGAGCCAACTTTGGGGCCAACGTCCTGACTTTC. Amino acid sequence: CASSPRDRANFGANVLTF.

V usage is TRBV5-6 and J usage is TRBJ2-3, with 7 bases matching TRBD2. J was trimmed by 2 bases and V by 4 bases; bases with no gene match: 10. Germline-derived CDR1 and CDR2 are SGHDT and YYEEEE. The CDR3 totals 16 residues. In DNA, the CDR3 is TGTGCCAGCAGCCGCCTGGCGGGAGCCGACACAGATACGCAGTATTTT. Protein: CASSRLAGADTDTQYF.

CDR3 amino acids: CASSYGTGVNYGYTF. The CDR3 nucleotides are TGTGCCAGCAGCTACGGGACAGGCGTTAACTATGGCTACACCTTC. V and J are TRBV7-9 and TRBJ1-2; TRBD1 agrees at 8 bases. Germline V lookup: CDR1 SEHNR, CDR2 FQNEAQ (reference sequence). The CDR3 has 15 residues. Trimming removed 4 bases from V and 1 base from J; junction bases left unmatched: 5.

The V and J genes are TRBV6-6 and TRBJ1-2; no reliable D call. CDR3 length: 14 amino acids. V gave up 5 bases and J gave up 3 bases, with 13 bases separating them. Looked up from germline, CDR1 is MNHNY and CDR2 is SVGAGI (reference sequence). CDR3 sequence: CASSPRTDYYGYTF. The CDR3 DNA reads as TGTGCCAGCAGTCCTAGGACGGACTACTATGGCTACACCTTC.

This chain joins TRBV19 and TRBJ2-7, with 10 positions matching TRBD2. CDR3 size: 14 residues. Germline V gene data show CDR1 as LNHDA and CDR2 as SQIVND (reference sequence). J was trimmed by 2 bases and V by 6 bases; bases with no gene match: 4. The CDR3 sequence: CASSPTSGAYEQYF. CDR3 coding DNA: TGTGCCAGTAGCCCTACTAGCGGGGCCTACGAGCAGTACTTC.

The CDR3 DNA is TGTGCTAGTGGTACCGGGACAGTAGACGCTGAAGCTTTCTTT. Translation: CASGTGTVDAEAFF. This sequence joins TRBV12-5 and TRBJ1-1; TRBD1 matches 7 bases. Germline-derived CDR1 and CDR2 are LGHNT and FRNRAP. The ends lost 5 bases at V and 6 bases at J; junction bases unmatched: 9. The CDR3 loop spans 14 amino acids.

About this clone itself: Other DNA sequences in the sample encode the same CDR3. This sequence joins TRBV3-1 (or the pseudogene TRBV3-2) and TRBJ1-3; D not resolved. From germline, CDR1 is LGHDT and CDR2 YNNKEL (reference sequence). The CDR3 length is 14 residues. V was clipped by 0 bases and J by 0 bases, with 3 bases between them. The CDR3 coding sequence is TGTGCCAGCAGCCAAGACAGCTCTGGAAACACCATATATTTT. Translation gives CASSQDSSGNTIYF.